This T cell receptor beta chain came from a study of CD8 T cells in Susac syndrome. An input of roughly 0.5 to 1 ug of RNA was subjected to reverse transcription using random hexamers. TCR beta CDR3 was amplified by immunoSEQ covering 54 Vbeta and 13 Jbeta. TCRdb reanalysed the immunoSEQ multiplex PCR reads using MiXCR and keeps one entry per CDR3 protein. The table shows 150,000 or so distinct CDR3 sequences, with 93% occurring only once. Sequencing of TCR beta covered CD8+ and CD4+ T cells obtained from blood. Controls were healthy donors chosen to match patients in age and sex. TEMRA cells were FACS-enriched, unlike CD8+ and CD4+ T cells, which were negatively isolated. The source material was CD4+ T cells from PBMCs. This TCR was recovered from a human donor in good health.

This CDR3 reads CASSSQGTQSYTF. As DNA, the CDR3 is TGTGCCAGCAGCTCACAGGGAACCCAGAGCTACACCTTC. The chain combines TRBV5-6 with TRBJ1-2; tentatively, D is TRBD1 (6 bases). V shed 3 bases and J shed 9 bases, with 15 bases lying between them. The germline V gene has CDR1 SGHDT and CDR2 YYEEEE. The CDR3 has 13 residues.